Shown below are 17 T cell receptor beta chains from a single sample sequenced in a study of tumor-infiltrating lymphocytes in primary liver carcinoma. Starting material for RNA and DNA co-extraction consisted of roughly 20-34 mg of unsorted bulk tissue. Making TCR beta cDNA involved approximately 480 ng total RNA and a constant-region primer. Library construction for TCR beta comprised three nested multiplex PCR rounds performed with slightly modified ARM-PCR. The two initial PCR rounds, roughly 9 cycles each, used TRBV1-TRBV30 forward and C-beta reverse primers. TCRdb reprocessed the multiplex PCR reads with MiXCR, giving one entry per CDR3 protein. The sample shows 100,000 to 150,000 distinct CDR3 sequences, around 64% of them seen only once. Material for sequencing was liver tumor tissue from sampling region 3. Subset indicated: tumor region T3, left-lateral pole. The receptor set was obtained from a woman aged 60-70 years with primary liver carcinoma and hepatitis B virus infection.

V gene TRBV29-1 combines with J gene TRBJ2-7; D remains ambiguous. Trimming cost V 3 bases and J 0 bases, with 9 bases left between them. Germline values: CDR1 SQVTM, CDR2 ANQGSEA. The CDR3 contains 13 residues. CDR3 in DNA: TGCAGCGTTGAGACTGGTGGCTCCTACGAGCAGTACTTC. As protein: CSVETGGSYEQYF.

Concerning this clonotype: A read error may explain this, as a much larger clone is one base away. V and J are TRBV7-9 and TRBJ2-7, with 8 bases lining up with TRBD2. The CDR3 has 15 residues. The J segment lost 4 bases and the V segment lost 4 bases, leaving 9 bases of the junction unmatched. CDR1 is SEHNR and CDR2 is FQNEAQ in the germline V gene (reference sequence). The CDR3 spells CASSSGGDAPYEQYF. The CDR3 nucleotides are TGTGCCAGCAGCTCGGGGGGGGACGCGCCGTACGAGCAGTACTTC.

This chain uses TRBV7-8 with TRBJ1-5; D remains unclear. V was pared by 1 base and J by 6 bases, with 10 bases between. Germline CDR1 and CDR2: SGHVS and FQNEAQ. This CDR3 is built from 14 residues. DNA of the CDR3: TGTGCCAGCAGCTTAGGGGAGAGCGGTCAGCCCCAGCATTTT. It codes for CASSLGESGQPQHF.

About this clonotype: A junction boundary mismatches the germline segment, possibly from a read error. The rearrangement joins TRBV4-2 to TRBJ2-7; D is uncertain. The CDR3 has 13 residues. Germline CDR1 is LGHNA and CDR2 is YNFKEQ. CDR3 in amino acids: CVSSPRLLYEQYF. The CDR3, as DNA: TGTGTCAGCAGCCCCCGTTTACTCTACGAGCAGTATTTC.

The chain carries TRBV5-4 and TRBJ2-3; tentatively, D is TRBD2 (8 bases). Per the germline V gene, CDR1 is SGHNT and CDR2 is YYREEE (reference sequence). V was clipped by 1 base and J by 10 bases, with 16 bases between them. This CDR3 is built from 14 residues. CDR3 coding DNA: TGTGCCAGCAGCTTGTTGGATAGCGGGACAGCGCAGTATTTT. Translation gives CASSLLDSGTAQYF. Full variable domain (remainder filled in from reference TRBV5-4 and TRBJ2-3): ETGVTQSPTHLIKTRGQQVTLRCSSQSGHNTVSWYQQALGQGPQFIFQYYREEENGRGNFPPRFSGLQFPNYSSELNVNALELDDSALYLCASSLLDSGTAQYFGPGTRLTVL.

The chain couples TRBV11-2 to TRBJ2-2; D uncertain. Germline CDR1 and CDR2: SGHAT and FQNNGV. Between the trimmed V and J ends, which lost 5 bases and 4 bases, there was a span of 20 bases. This CDR3 has 17 amino acids. CDR3 nucleotide sequence: TGTGCCAGCAGCCGTCAAGAGTGGCCAGTAGTCACCGGGGAGCTGTTTTTT. Encoded protein: CASSRQEWPVVTGELFF.

This clonotype was seen at least ten times. The rearrangement joins TRBV6-5 to TRBJ2-7; 7 nucleotides align to TRBD1. The length of the CDR3 is 13 residues. V was pared by 5 bases and J by 0 bases, with 1 base of the junction left unmatched. Looked up from germline, CDR1 is MNHEY and CDR2 is SVGAGI. CDR3 in amino acids: CASSGTVSYEQYF. The CDR3 DNA is TGTGCCAGCAGTGGGACAGTCTCCTACGAGCAGTACTTC.

Notes on this clonotype: A read error is possible here, since a much larger clone lies one base away. The chain uses TRBV5-1 and TRBJ2-5, with TRBD2 matching 7 bases. Germline V gene lookup returns CDR1 SGHRS and CDR2 YFSETQ. This CDR3 comprises 16 residues. Germline trimming cut 0 bases from V and 6 bases from J; bases unmatched to any gene: 11. The CDR3 nucleotides are TGCGCCAGCAGCTTGGGACTAACGGGAGGAGGAAAGACCCAGTACTTC. It is translated as CASSLGLTGGGKTQYF. Together with reference TRBV5-1 and TRBJ2-5, the CDR3 gives the full variable domain: KAGVTQTPRYLIKTRGQQVTLSCSPISGHRSVSWYQQTPGQGLQFLFEYFSETQRNKGNFPGRFSGRQFSNSRSEMNVSTLELGDSALYLCASSLGLTGGGKTQYFGPGTRLLVL.

The chain combines TRBV11-2 with TRBJ2-1; maybe TRBD2 (6 bases). Germline loops: CDR1 SGHAT, CDR2 FQNNGV. V lost 1 base to trimming and J lost 5 bases, with 15 bases between them. The CDR3 is 16 residues long. The CDR3 DNA reads as TGTGCCAGCAGCTTAGGGGGGGAGAGTTCCCACAATGAGCAGTTCTTC. Encoded protein: CASSLGGESSHNEQFF.

As concerns this clonotype: This may come from a read error, since a much larger clone is one base off. V and J are TRBV10-2 and TRBJ2-3; TRBD1 might be the D (6 bases). V lost 7 bases to trimming and J lost 10 bases, with 27 bases between them. Germline CDR1 and CDR2: WSHSY and SAAADI. This CDR3 is built from 16 residues. The CDR3, as DNA: TGCGCCAGCACAATGATAACCGGGACAAGGGAACCTTCGCAGTATTTT. It yields the protein CASTMITGTREPSQYF.

This clonotype appeared once. A single base separates this from a much larger clone, so it may be a read error. The V call is TRBV5-4, the J call TRBJ2-1, with D hard to call. V was pared by 1 base and J by 4 bases, with 15 bases between. The CDR3 has 16 residues. CDR1 is SGHNT and CDR2 is YYREEE in the germline V gene (reference sequence). CDR3 sequence: CASSLMAAEPYNEQFF. Written as DNA, the CDR3 is TGTGCCAGCAGCTTGATGGCCGCCGAACCGTACAATGAGCAGTTCTTC. The full variable domain, rest sourced from reference TRBV5-4 and TRBJ2-1, is ETGVTQSPTHLIKTRGQQVTLRCSSQSGHNTVSWYQQALGQGPQFIFQYYREEENGRGNFPPRFSGLQFPNYSSELNVNALELDDSALYLCASSLMAAEPYNEQFFGPGTRLTVL.

CDR3 coding DNA: TGTGCCAGCAGCGGGGGGGGGAAACAGCCCCAGCATTTT. Translating gives CASSGGGKQPQHF. The chain joins TRBV9 to TRBJ1-5; maybe TRBD1 (5 bases). CDR1 is SGDLS and CDR2 is YYNGEE in the germline V gene. V dropped 3 bases and J dropped 7 bases, with 11 bases sitting between them. The CDR3 sequence is 13 residues long.

The table lists this clonotype with many counts. The chain's CDR3 is CASSKLGSTENEQYF. The CDR3 DNA follows: TGTGCCAGCAGTAAGCTGGGGAGTACGGAAAACGAGCAGTACTTC. The V and J genes are TRBV28 and TRBJ2-7; a possible D gene is TRBD2 (5 bases). V gave up 5 bases and J gave up 5 bases, with 19 bases separating them. The CDR3 loop spans 15 amino acids. CDR1 is MDHEN and CDR2 is SYDVKM in the germline V gene.

This clonotype was found a few times. V usage is TRBV7-9 and J usage is TRBJ2-7, with 7 positions matching TRBD2. The V gene end was trimmed by 0 bases and the J gene end by 3 bases; junction bases not matched to a gene: 2. Germline CDR1 SEHNR, CDR2 FQNEAQ (reference sequence). The CDR3 covers 14 residues. CDR3 loop: CASSLAGGHYEQYF. CDR3 nucleotide sequence: TGTGCCAGCAGCTTAGCGGGAGGGCACTACGAGCAGTACTTC. The full variable domain, in which reference TRBV7-9 and TRBJ2-7 provide the parts outside the CDR3, is DTGVSQNPRHKITKRGQNVTFRCDPISEHNRLYWYRQTLGQGPEFLTYFQNEAQLEKSRLLSDRFSAERPKGSFSTLEIQRTEQGDSAMYLCASSLAGGHYEQYFGPGTRLTVT.

As to this clonotype: A junction end diverges from the germline sequence, so it may reflect a read error. The genes are TRBV11-2 and TRBJ1-5, with 7 bases aligning to TRBD1. Germline CDR1 is SGHAT and CDR2 is FQNNGV. There are 13 residues in the CDR3. The CDR3 protein is CASRGQVNQLQHF. Written as DNA, the CDR3 is TGTGCCAGTAGAGGACAGGTCAATCAGCTCCAGCATTTT.

As regards this clonotype: A read error may produce the germline difference seen at one junction end. The chain recombines TRBV10-3 with TRBJ2-3; the match to TRBD2 covers 7 bases. From germline, CDR1 is ENHRY and CDR2 SYGVKD. This CDR3 is built from 11 residues. CDR3 DNA sequence: TGTGCCATCGGGAGGGCAGATATGCAGTATTTT. Residues: CAIGRADMQYF.

This clonotype was counted at least ten times. V gene TRBV12-3 or TRBV12-4 combines with J gene TRBJ2-1, with 11 bases that match TRBD2. Losses at the gene ends were 5 bases for V and 10 bases for J; bases not matched to a gene: 10. The length of the CDR3 is 15 residues. The DNA for the CDR3 is TGTGCCAGCAGTCCGGGACGGTCTAGCGGGAGGGAGCAGTTCTTC. This gives the protein CASSPGRSSGREQFF.